The 9 T cell receptor beta chains reported below all come from one sample, sequenced in a study of T cells in Graves' hyperthyroidism and ophthalmopathy. The CDR3 regions of TCR beta were amplified from RNA transcripts. First-round RT-PCR with HTBI primers amplified the TCR CDR3 region. TCRdb reprocessed the multiplex PCR reads via MiXCR and lists one record per CDR3 protein. The table records some 460,000 distinct CDR3 sequences, less than 20% of them present only once. What was sequenced was blood. These receptors originate from a woman between 18 and 30 years old with Graves' hyperthyroidism.

This clonotype occurred many times. The chain is built from TRBV7-8 and TRBJ2-1, with TRBD2 matching over 9 bases. Looked up from germline, CDR1 is SGHVS and CDR2 is FQNEAQ. The trim removed 7 bases at V and 1 base at J, leaving 5 bases unmatched. This CDR3 has 15 amino acids. The CDR3 DNA follows: TGTGCCAGCACCGCGGGAGGGCCGTCCTACAATGAGCAGTTCTTC. Translation gives CASTAGGPSYNEQFF.

The rearrangement uses TRBV10-2 and TRBJ2-1, with 10 bases aligning to TRBD1. The CDR3 totals 16 residues. CDR1 and CDR2 (germline): WSHSY, SAAADI. Trimming took 10 bases from V and 3 from J; bases not matched to a gene: 12. The CDR3 reads CATIGETGGFYNEQFF. The CDR3, as DNA: TGCGCCACCATAGGGGAGACAGGGGGCTTCTACAATGAGCAGTTCTTC.

This clonotype was observed at least ten times. This chain joins TRBV5-8 and TRBJ2-3, with 13 bases matching TRBD2. Unmatched junction bases numbered 4, after V lost 4 bases and J lost 5 bases. The CDR3 is 15 residues long. Germline CDR1 is SGHTS and CDR2 is YDEGEE. This CDR3 is CASSPRTSGRDTQYF. The CDR3 nucleotides are TGTGCCAGCAGCCCCAGGACTAGCGGGAGAGATACGCAGTATTTT.

The sample holds one count of this clonotype. J is TRBJ1-1 and V is TRBV12-3 or TRBV12-4, with D perhaps matching TRBD1 (6 bases). V was pared by 5 bases and J by 6 bases, with 25 bases between. This CDR3 comprises 17 residues. The CDR3 spells CASSPGKEGHTRAEAFF. DNA of the CDR3: TGTGCCAGCAGTCCGGGGAAAGAGGGACACACGAGGGCTGAAGCTTTCTTT.

This clonotype was recorded at least ten times. The V call is TRBV2, the J call TRBJ1-6, with D tentatively TRBD1 (5 bases). Germline V gene lookup returns CDR1 SNHLY and CDR2 FYNNEI. The CDR3 contains 14 residues. The germline V and J ends were trimmed by 7 bases and 5 bases, with 12 bases remaining between them. CDR3 bases: TGTGCCAGCACTTCGGGGCAGCATAATTCACCCCTCCACTTT. Amino acid sequence: CASTSGQHNSPLHF.

This clonotype was seen a handful of times. V and J are TRBV18 and TRBJ2-2; 10 bases map to TRBD2. CDR3 length: 16 amino acids. With V trimmed by 0 bases and J by 6 bases, 4 bases remained unmatched. The germline gives CDR1 KGHSH, CDR2 LQKENI. This CDR3 is CASSPPSGRASGELFF. CDR3 coding DNA: TGTGCCAGCTCACCACCGAGCGGGAGGGCCTCCGGGGAGCTGTTTTTT.

This clonotype came up many times. The chain couples TRBV12-3 or TRBV12-4 to TRBJ2-1, with 9 bases aligning to TRBD2. Trimming took 6 bases from V and 2 from J; bases not matched to a gene: 11. The CDR3 is made up of 17 amino acids. CDR3 residues: CASSSGLARSTYNEQFF. CDR3 DNA: TGTGCCAGCAGCTCCGGACTAGCGAGGAGCACCTACAATGAGCAGTTCTTC.

The chain uses TRBV28 and TRBJ1-1, with no clear D. Trimming took 8 bases from V and 0 from J, leaving 22 bases between them. In germline, CDR1 is MDHEN, CDR2 SYDVKM. The CDR3 length is 17 residues. The CDR3 is CASRYGDAVGLNTEAFF. The CDR3 bases are TGTGCCAGCCGTTACGGAGACGCGGTCGGGCTGAACACTGAAGCTTTCTTT.

This clonotype has at least ten counts. The V call is TRBV12-3 or TRBV12-4, the J call TRBJ2-1, with 8 bases identical to TRBD2. The length of the CDR3 is 14 residues. V lost 6 bases to trimming and J lost 4 bases; unmatched junction nucleotides: 5. DNA of the CDR3: TGTGCCAGCAGCCCCACTAGCGGTTACAATGAGCAGTTCTTC. Its translation: CASSPTSGYNEQFF.